This T cell receptor (beta chain) stems from a study of CD8 T cells in ankylosing spondylitis. Findings and limits, study-wide: From matched ankylosing spondylitis synovial fluid, disease-linked clones were reportedly recovered at significantly enriched levels. Ankylosing spondylitis blood appeared to be characterized by a TCR beta motif of eight highly homologous variants.

Libraries for TCR beta were made by quantitative 5'-RACE with molecular barcodes. TCRdb called the 5' RACE reads again in MiXCR, with one record for every CDR3 protein. The sample gives fewer than 250,000 distinct CDR3 sequences, roughly 32% of which show up once; 4% to 5.5% is in the top ten. On this clonotype itself: The antigen is not known.

V gave up 1 base and J gave up 11 bases, with 14 bases separating them. The CDR3 spans 13 residues. Germline assignment: CDR1 KGHSH and CDR2 LQKENI. The specimen was blood, either unsorted or a sorted T cell fraction (not recorded which). V usage is TRBV18 and J usage is TRBJ1-1, with D unresolved. The TCR sequence derives from a male donor with ankylosing spondylitis or in good health (not recorded which). CDR3 protein: CASSPLTSFKAFF. CDR3 DNA: TGTGCCAGCTCACCACTGACTTCTTTTAAGGCTTTCTTT.